Given below is one T cell receptor beta chain in context. PCR or immunohistochemistry showed mismatch repair deficiency in every enrolled patient. TCRs were sequenced from three patients responding to pembrolizumab. This record belongs to a study of PD-1 blockade in mismatch repair-deficient tumors. Germline V gene lookup returns CDR1 ENHRY and CDR2 SYGVKD. The CDR3 spans 13 residues. The germline V and J ends were trimmed by 3 bases and 4 bases, with 8 bases remaining between them. The method was immunoSEQ multiplex PCR; TCRdb's version includes in-frame clones alone and lacks a portion of them. The sample shows 100,000 or so clones, under 90% of them seen only once.

The sample here was peripheral blood, taken approximately 8 months after starting pembrolizumab. This chain joins TRBV10-3 and TRBJ2-3; D is undetermined. The sequence derives from an adult with mismatch repair-deficient cancer. The CDR3 nucleotides are TGTGCCATCAGTGAAAATTCGGCAGATACGCAGTATTTT. Protein product: CAISENSADTQYF.